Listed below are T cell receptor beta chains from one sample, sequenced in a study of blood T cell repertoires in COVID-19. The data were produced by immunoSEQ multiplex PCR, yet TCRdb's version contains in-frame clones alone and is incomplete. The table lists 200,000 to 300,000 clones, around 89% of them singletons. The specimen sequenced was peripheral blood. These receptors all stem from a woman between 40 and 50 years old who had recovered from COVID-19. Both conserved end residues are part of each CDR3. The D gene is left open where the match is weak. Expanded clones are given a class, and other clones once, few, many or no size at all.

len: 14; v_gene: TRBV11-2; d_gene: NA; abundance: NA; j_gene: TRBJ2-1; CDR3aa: CASSFAGIYNEQFF; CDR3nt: TGTGCCAGCAGCTTCGCCGGGATATACAATGAGCAGTTCTTC
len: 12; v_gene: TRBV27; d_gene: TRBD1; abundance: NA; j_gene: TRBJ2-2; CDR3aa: CASNRGTGELFF; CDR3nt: TGTGCCAGCAACAGGGGAACCGGGGAGCTGTTTTTT
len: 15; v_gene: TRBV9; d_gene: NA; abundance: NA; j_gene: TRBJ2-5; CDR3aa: CASSVGGSGQETQYF; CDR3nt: TGTGCCAGCAGCGTAGGGGGTAGCGGCCAAGAGACCCAGTACTTC
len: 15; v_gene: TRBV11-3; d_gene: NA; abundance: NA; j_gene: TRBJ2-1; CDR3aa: CASSNSRGSYNEQFF; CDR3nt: TGTGCCAGCAGCAACAGTCGGGGCTCCTACAATGAGCAGTTCTTC
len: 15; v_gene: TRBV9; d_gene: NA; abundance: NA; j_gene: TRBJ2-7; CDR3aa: CASSEGTLGSYEQYF; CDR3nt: TGTGCCAGCAGCGAGGGGACACTAGGTTCCTACGAGCAGTACTTC
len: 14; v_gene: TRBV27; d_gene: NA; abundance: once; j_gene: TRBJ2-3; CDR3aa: CASSWGGTADTQYF; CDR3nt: TGTGCCAGCAGTTGGGGAGGTACCGCAGATACGCAGTATTTT
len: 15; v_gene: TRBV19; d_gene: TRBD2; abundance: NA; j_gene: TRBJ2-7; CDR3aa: CASTPGASGAYEQYF; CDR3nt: TGTGCCAGTACCCCCGGGGCTAGCGGGGCCTACGAGCAGTACTTC
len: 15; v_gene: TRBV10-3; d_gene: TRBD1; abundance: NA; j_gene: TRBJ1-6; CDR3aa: CAISEGTGYNSPLHF; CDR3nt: TGTGCCATCAGTGAGGGGACAGGTTATAATTCACCCCTCCACTTT
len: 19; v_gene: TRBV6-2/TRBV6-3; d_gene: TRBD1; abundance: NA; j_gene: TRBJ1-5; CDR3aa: CASSYKTDRARWFNQPQHF; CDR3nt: TGTGCCAGCAGTTACAAGACGGACAGGGCGCGGTGGTTCAATCAGCCCCAGCATTTT
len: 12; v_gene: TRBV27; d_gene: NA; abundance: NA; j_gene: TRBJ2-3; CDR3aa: CASRRPGDTQYF; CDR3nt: TGTGCCAGCCGCAGGCCAGGAGATACGCAGTATTTT
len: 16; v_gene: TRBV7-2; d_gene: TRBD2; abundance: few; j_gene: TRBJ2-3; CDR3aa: CASSLSGSGSVNTQYF; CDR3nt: TGTGCCAGCAGCTTATCTGGCAGCGGGAGTGTGAATACGCAGTATTTT
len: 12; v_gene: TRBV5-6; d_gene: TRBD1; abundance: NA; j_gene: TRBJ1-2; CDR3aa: CASGPGQIVYTF; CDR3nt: TGTGCCAGCGGCCCGGGACAGATCGTCTACACCTTC
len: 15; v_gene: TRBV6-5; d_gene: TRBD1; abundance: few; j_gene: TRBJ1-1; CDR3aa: CASRPPGQRNTEAFF; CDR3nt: TGTGCCAGCAGGCCGCCGGGACAGAGAAACACTGAAGCTTTCTTT
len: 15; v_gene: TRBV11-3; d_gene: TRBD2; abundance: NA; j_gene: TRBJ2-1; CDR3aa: CASSRIAGGYNEQFF; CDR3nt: TGTGCCAGCAGCCGAATAGCGGGAGGTTACAATGAGCAGTTCTTC
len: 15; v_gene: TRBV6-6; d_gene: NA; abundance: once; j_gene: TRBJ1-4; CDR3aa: CASRPNRDHSGKLFF; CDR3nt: TGTGCCAGCAGACCAAACAGGGATCATTCGGGAAAACTGTTTTTT
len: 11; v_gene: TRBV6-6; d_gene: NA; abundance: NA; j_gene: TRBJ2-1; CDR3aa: CASSPRPGEFF; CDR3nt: TGTGCCAGCAGTCCCCGCCCAGGGGAGTTCTTC
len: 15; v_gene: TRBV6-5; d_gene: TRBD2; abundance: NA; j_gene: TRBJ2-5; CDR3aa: CASSYAASGGETQYF; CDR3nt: TGTGCCAGCAGTTACGCGGCTAGCGGGGGAGAGACCCAGTACTTC
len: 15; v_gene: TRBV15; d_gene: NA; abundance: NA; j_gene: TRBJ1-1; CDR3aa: CATSGGGRQNTEAFF; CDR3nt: TGTGCCACCAGCGGGGGGGGACGGCAGAACACTGAAGCTTTCTTT
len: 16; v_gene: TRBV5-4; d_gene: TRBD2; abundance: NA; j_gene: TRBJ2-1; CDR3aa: CASSASGTSWKGEQFF; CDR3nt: TGTGCCAGCAGCGCCTCCGGGACTAGCTGGAAGGGTGAGCAGTTCTTC
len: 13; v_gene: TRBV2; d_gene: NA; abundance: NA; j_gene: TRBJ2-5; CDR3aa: CASRGLGQETQYF; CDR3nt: TGTGCCAGCAGGGGACTGGGTCAAGAGACCCAGTACTTC
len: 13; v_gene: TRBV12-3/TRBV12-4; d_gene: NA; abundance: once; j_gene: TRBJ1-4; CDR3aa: CASRQGTRRKLFF; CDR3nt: TGTGCCAGCCGGCAAGGGACAAGGCGAAAACTGTTTTTT
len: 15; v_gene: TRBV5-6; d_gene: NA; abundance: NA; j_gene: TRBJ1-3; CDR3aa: CASSPRTTSGNTIYF; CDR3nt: TGTGCCAGCAGCCCCCGGACAACTTCTGGAAACACCATATATTTT